This T cell receptor beta chain was sequenced during a study of blood T cell repertoires in COVID-19. In germline, CDR1 is SGDLS, CDR2 YYNGEE. The CDR3 consists of 17 residues. Trimming at V came to 3 bases and at J to 0 bases, leaving 10 bases not matched to a gene. The table came from immunoSEQ multiplex PCR; TCRdb's copy has only in-frame clones and leaves some out. The repertoire holds under 35,000 clones, with 88% as singletons. The sequenced sample was peripheral blood. The TCR sequence derives from a man aged 60 to 69 with active COVID-19. V and J are TRBV9 and TRBJ2-3; 7 bases map to TRBD1. This CDR3 is CASSAYPTGVSTDTQYF. CDR3 nucleotide sequence: TGTGCCAGCAGCGCCTACCCCACAGGGGTGAGCACAGATACGCAGTATTTT.